This T cell receptor beta chain was sequenced during a study of blood T cell repertoires in COVID-19. The CDR3 runs 17 residues. Germline V gene data show CDR1 as SEHNR and CDR2 as FQNEAQ (reference sequence). Losses at the gene ends were 5 bases for V and 6 bases for J; bases not matched to a gene: 9. TCRdb's copy holds only in-frame clones and misses some; the assay was immunoSEQ multiplex PCR. This sample yields approximately 130,000 clones, of which around 88% are seen a single time; approximately 16% belongs to the top ten. This clonotype originated in a woman aged 50 to 60 who had recovered from COVID-19. The sample taken for sequencing was peripheral blood. This sequence joins TRBV7-9 and TRBJ2-1; 14 bases match TRBD2. The CDR3 is CASSPSPGLAGVNEQFF. CDR3 sequence (DNA): TGTGCCAGCAGCCCTAGCCCGGGACTAGCGGGAGTCAATGAGCAGTTCTTC.